This is a list of T cell receptor beta chains from one sample in a study of tissue T cells after allogeneic stem cell transplantation. Sequenced by immunoSEQ multiplex PCR; TCRdb stores in-frame clones only, minus some. The sample shows more than 9,000 clones, approximately 63% of them seen only once. Sequenced material: tissue from the right colon, taken at autopsy. The receptors derive from a woman between 18 and 55 years old with breast cancer. Each CDR3 is given with its conserved first and last residue. D genes are given only for firm matches. Clone sizes are given selectively: once, few, many, or a class where the clone is expanded.

clone size	V gene	J gene	D gene	CDR3 protein	CDR3 DNA
NA	TRBV6-5	TRBJ1-6	NA	CASSYLVENSPLHF	TGTGCCAGCAGTTACCTGGTAGAAAATTCACCCCTCCACTTT
NA	TRBV7-2	TRBJ2-5	NA	CASSTGQQTQYF	TGTGCCAGCAGCACGGGACAACAGACCCAGTACTTC
few	TRBV5-6	TRBJ2-5	NA	CASSLEASGILGQETQYF	TGTGCCAGCAGCTTGGAGGCTTCGGGGATATTAGGCCAAGAGACCCAGTACTTC
NA	TRBV13	TRBJ2-3	NA	CASSSSDSPDTQYF	TGTGCCAGCAGCTCCTCGGATTCCCCAGATACGCAGTATTTT
NA	TRBV6-5	TRBJ2-4	TRBD2	CASSPGLAGAAEYF	TGTGCCAGCAGCCCGGGACTAGCGGGGGCGGCTGAGTACTTC
NA	TRBV28	TRBJ2-7	NA	CASSLLGSVGIYEQYF	TGTGCCAGCAGTTTATTAGGTTCGGTAGGAATATACGAGCAGTACTTC
NA	TRBV6-5	TRBJ2-7	NA	CASRKGRNYEQYF	TGTGCCAGCAGAAAGGGTCGAAACTACGAGCAGTACTTC
NA	TRBV19	TRBJ2-5	NA	CATRDISLETQYF	TGTGCCACCCGAGATATTTCCTTAGAGACCCAGTACTTC
NA	TRBV28	TRBJ1-1	NA	CASTKELGENTEAFF	TGTGCCAGCACCAAAGAGCTCGGAGAGAACACTGAAGCTTTCTTT
NA	TRBV6-2/TRBV6-3	TRBJ2-3	NA	CASSRTPERGTDTQYF	TGTGCCAGCAGTCGTACACCTGAGCGGGGCACAGATACGCAGTATTTT
NA	TRBV6-5	TRBJ2-3	NA	CASTPGPHPDTQYF	TGTGCCAGCACCCCCGGGCCGCATCCGGATACGCAGTATTTT
NA	TRBV27	TRBJ2-1	TRBD1	CASSFETGAYNEQFF	TGTGCCAGCAGTTTCGAGACAGGGGCCTACAATGAGCAGTTCTTC
NA	TRBV4-2	TRBJ2-1	TRBD2	CASSQVGAASGRAGYNEQFF	TGTGCCAGCAGCCAAGTGGGGGCGGCTAGCGGGAGGGCCGGTTACAATGAGCAGTTCTTC
NA	TRBV5-1	TRBJ1-3	NA	CASRQGSTGNTIYF	TGCGCCAGCAGGCAGGGCTCGACTGGAAACACCATATATTTT
few	TRBV7-2	TRBJ2-6	NA	CASSLTFPGATGANVLTF	TGTGCCAGCAGCTTGACTTTTCCCGGGGCGACTGGGGCCAACGTCCTGACTTTC
NA	TRBV7-6	TRBJ2-5	NA	CASSFSGDFQETQYF	TGTGCCAGCAGCTTTTCGGGGGACTTCCAAGAGACCCAGTACTTC
few	TRBV4-1	TRBJ1-2	NA	CASSQEVLNYGYTF	TGCGCCAGCAGCCAAGAAGTCCTTAACTATGGCTACACCTTC
NA	TRBV9	TRBJ2-3	NA	CASSGGLAHSTDTQYF	TGTGCCAGCAGCGGGGGTCTAGCGCATAGCACAGATACGCAGTATTTT
NA	TRBV7-2	TRBJ2-7	TRBD1	CASSLVGTADEQYF	TGTGCCAGCAGCTTAGTAGGGACAGCGGACGAGCAGTACTTC
NA	TRBV5-1	TRBJ2-2	TRBD2	CASSLGLAGATGELFF	TGCGCCAGCAGCTTGGGACTAGCGGGAGCCACCGGGGAGCTGTTTTTT
NA	TRBV9	TRBJ2-3	NA	CASSVVSQDTQYF	TGTGCCAGCAGCGTAGTCAGCCAGGATACGCAGTATTTT
few	TRBV4-3	TRBJ2-3	TRBD2	CASSLNSGGGTDTQYF	TGCGCCAGCAGCCTCAACAGCGGGGGAGGAACAGATACGCAGTATTTT
NA	TRBV3-1/TRBV3-2	TRBJ2-1	NA	CASSQVLWEAPFGHNEQFF	TGTGCCAGCAGCCAAGTTTTGTGGGAGGCCCCCTTTGGGCACAATGAGCAGTTCTTC
few	TRBV11-1	TRBJ2-7	NA	CASSPKGVWATYEQYF	TGTGCCAGCAGCCCAAAAGGGGTATGGGCCACCTACGAGCAGTACTTC
NA	TRBV5-1	TRBJ1-3	NA	CASSSGVGNTIYF	TGCGCCAGCAGTTCAGGGGTGGGAAACACCATATATTTT
few	TRBV19	TRBJ2-7	NA	CASSPRDLPSSSYEQYF	TGTGCCAGTAGTCCCCGGGACTTACCTTCAAGCTCCTACGAGCAGTACTTC
NA	TRBV4-2	TRBJ2-7	TRBD1	CASSQERTGTYEQYF	TGTGCCAGCAGCCAAGAGAGGACAGGGACCTACGAGCAGTACTTC
NA	TRBV6-5	TRBJ2-3	TRBD1	CASSYSEGTGNTQYF	TGTGCCAGCAGTTACTCGGAGGGGACAGGGAATACGCAGTATTTT
NA	TRBV11-1	TRBJ1-1	NA	CASSLGRGPTEAFF	TGTGCCAGCAGCTTAGGAAGGGGCCCTACTGAAGCTTTCTTT
NA	TRBV30	TRBJ1-6	NA	CAWKGNILAPLHF	TGTGCCTGGAAAGGCAACATCCTAGCGCCCCTCCACTTT
NA	TRBV11-2	TRBJ2-5	NA	CASSDGGQETQYF	TGTGCCAGCAGCGACGGGGGACAAGAGACCCAGTACTTC
few	TRBV28	TRBJ1-3	NA	CASSPQTGAVGNTIYF	TGTGCCAGCAGTCCTCAGACGGGAGCAGTCGGAAACACCATATATTTT
once	TRBV5-1	TRBJ1-1	NA	CASSWSTENTEAFF	TGCGCCAGTTCCTGGTCGACAGAGAACACTGAAGCTTTCTTT
NA	TRBV11-2	TRBJ1-1	NA	CASSLDRGFEAFF	TGTGCCAGCAGCTTAGATAGGGGGTTTGAAGCTTTCTTT
NA	TRBV7-2	TRBJ1-1	TRBD1	CASSLTGLTEAFF	TGTGCCAGCAGCTTGACAGGGTTGACTGAAGCTTTCTTT
NA	TRBV23-1	TRBJ1-1	NA	CASSRYSVQNTEAFF	TGCGCCAGCAGTCGATACAGTGTCCAGAACACTGAAGCTTTCTTT
NA	TRBV5-1	TRBJ2-3	NA	CASSLAPGGTDTQYF	TGCGCCAGCAGCTTGGCACCAGGGGGCACAGATACGCAGTATTTT
few	TRBV7-3	TRBJ1-3	NA	CASSLTAGANTIYF	TGTGCCAGCAGCTTAACCGCAGGGGCAAACACCATATATTTT